The 22 T cell receptor beta chains below come from one sample, sequenced in a study of shared clonotypes between healthy human individuals. Assay: immunoSEQ multiplex PCR; the TCRdb copy retains only in-frame clones and omits some. Of about 2.4 million clones listed, 80% to 95% were seen once; the top ten hold 0.35% to 0.45%. The sample taken for sequencing was naive CD4+ T cells from PBMCs. The subset is: CD45RA+ positively selected. The receptors were gathered from a man aged 18-30 years in good health. Some clones in this sample may be carry-over from other donors' samples.

The chain links TRBV29-1 to TRBJ2-3; 14 bases align to TRBD2. Germline trimming cut 5 bases from V and 5 bases from J; bases unmatched to any gene: 3. The V gene's germline CDR1 is SQVTM and CDR2 ANQGSEA. This CDR3 is built from 14 residues. CDR3: CSVWGTSGGDTQYF. CDR3 nucleotide sequence: TGCAGCGTTTGGGGGACTAGCGGGGGAGATACGCAGTATTTT.

This chain's CDR3 is CASTGGARQPQHF. CDR3 nucleotides: TGTGCCAGCACCGGAGGAGCGAGGCAGCCCCAGCATTTT. The V call is TRBV6-1, the J call TRBJ1-5; no firm D call. In germline, CDR1 is MNHNS, CDR2 SASEGT. Trimming stripped 7 bases from V and 7 bases from J, with 14 bases between. The CDR3 length is 13 residues.

The gene calls are TRBV6-1 and TRBJ2-1; D is unclear. The CDR3 runs 14 residues. Germline loops: CDR1 MNHNS, CDR2 SASEGT. V dropped 8 bases and J dropped 0 bases, with 11 bases sitting between them. CDR3 in amino acids: CASCRENSYNEQFF. CDR3 DNA sequence: TGTGCCAGCTGTAGAGAAAACTCCTACAATGAGCAGTTCTTC.

This sequence joins TRBV4-2 and TRBJ1-2; 7 bases match TRBD1. V trimming: 0 bases; J trimming: 5 bases; junction bases outside the gene matches: 6. The CDR3 consists of 15 residues. The germline CDR1 and CDR2 sequences are LGHNA and YNFKEQ. CDR3 DNA sequence: TGTGCCAGCAGCCAAGATGGGACAGAAACTTATGGCTACACCTTC. Translation gives CASSQDGTETYGYTF.

The chain recombines TRBV18 with TRBJ2-3; 11 bases align to TRBD2. Germline assignment: CDR1 KGHSH and CDR2 LQKENI. The CDR3 extends over 19 amino acids. The J segment lost 4 bases and the V segment lost 3 bases, leaving 15 bases of the junction unmatched. CDR3 bases: TGTGCCAGCTCACCGACGCCGGGACTAGCGGACCCGGTGTCAGATACGCAGTATTTT. Translating gives CASSPTPGLADPVSDTQYF.

Concerning this clone itself: The conserved phenylalanine or tryptophan normally closing the CDR3 is absent here, so this likely arose from a read error. The DNA is omitted, as the CDR3 cannot be located on it reliably, and the CDR3 follows TCRdb's listing. The J gene is TRBJ2-7, the V gene TRBV13; TRBD1, the D gene given by the table, was not confirmed from the DNA. The CDR3 is made up of 15 amino acids, end residues included. Germline V gene data show CDR1 as PRHDT and CDR2 as FYEKMQ (reference sequence). The CDR3 loop reads CASSQPDRGVERVAA.

The chain carries TRBV19 and TRBJ2-7, with D perhaps matching TRBD2 (5 bases). V was pared by 5 bases and J by 3 bases, with 11 bases between. Germline V gene lookup returns CDR1 LNHDA and CDR2 SQIVND (reference sequence). CDR3 length: 13 residues. The CDR3 loop reads CASSVSGGYEQYF. CDR3 DNA sequence: TGTGCCAGTAGTGTGTCCGGAGGCTACGAGCAGTACTTC.

The CDR3 here is CASSLEPPRQGEQYF. The CDR3 DNA follows: TGCGCCAGCAGCTTGGAGCCCCCTAGGCAAGGCGAGCAGTACTTC. This chain joins TRBV5-1 and TRBJ2-7; D not certain. The CDR3 has 15 residues. The germline V and J ends were trimmed by 0 bases and 6 bases, with 16 bases remaining between them. From germline, CDR1 is SGHRS and CDR2 YFSETQ.

The chain recombines TRBV5-1 with TRBJ2-7; D may match TRBD1 or TRBD2 (5 bases each). V gave up 0 bases and J gave up 2 bases, with 12 bases separating them. Germline-derived CDR1 and CDR2 are SGHRS and YFSETQ. The CDR3 contains 15 residues. As DNA, the CDR3 is TGCGCCAGCAGCTTGGACGGGACGGATCCCTACGAGCAGTACTTC. Encoded protein: CASSLDGTDPYEQYF.

The chain employs TRBV28 and TRBJ2-7; D may be TRBD1 (6 bases). Trimming pared 5 bases from V and 1 base from J, leaving 18 bases between. CDR3 length: 16 amino acids. CDR1 is MDHEN and CDR2 is SYDVKM in the germline V gene. The CDR3 protein is CASSTIDRINSYEQYF. CDR3 bases: TGTGCCAGCAGTACGATAGACAGGATCAATTCCTACGAGCAGTACTTC. Full variable domain (missing parts from reference TRBV28 and TRBJ2-7): DVKVTQSSRYLVKRTGEKVFLECVQDMDHENMFWYRQDPGLGLRLIYFSYDVKMKEKGDIPEGYSVSREKKERFSLILESASTNQTSMYLCASSTIDRINSYEQYFGPGTRLTVT.

The count of this clone is one. The V call is TRBV19, the J call TRBJ2-7, with TRBD1 matching over 10 bases. The V gene end was trimmed by 5 bases and the J gene end by 4 bases; junction bases not matched to a gene: 8. The CDR3 loop spans 15 amino acids. Germline CDR1 is LNHDA and CDR2 is SQIVND (reference sequence). The CDR3 sequence is CASSARTGGIYEQYF. Written as DNA, the CDR3 is TGTGCCAGTAGTGCACGGACAGGGGGTATATACGAGCAGTACTTC.

This clone has just one count. CDR3 sequence (DNA): TGTGCCAGCAGCTTAGCGGGCCCTGAGCAGTTCTTC. The encoded protein is CASSLAGPEQFF. The rearrangement joins TRBV7-9 to TRBJ2-1; no reliable D call. V dropped 0 bases and J dropped 9 bases, with 6 bases sitting between them. CDR1 is SEHNR and CDR2 is FQNEAQ in the germline V gene (reference sequence). CDR3 length: 12 residues.

The gene calls are TRBV5-1 and TRBJ2-5; a weak D match, TRBD2 (6 bases). Between the trimmed V and J ends, which lost 4 bases and 7 bases, there was a span of 20 bases. This CDR3 has 15 residues. CDR1 is SGHRS and CDR2 is YFSETQ in the germline V gene. The DNA of the CDR3 is TGCGCCAGCAGCGGCGTCTCTGGGGGGTCTGGGACCCAGTACTTC. This sequence encodes CASSGVSGGSGTQYF.

In its sample, this clone was seen once. This rearrangement joins TRBV9 to TRBJ2-5; TRBD1 or TRBD2 may be the D gene (5 bases each). Per the germline V gene, CDR1 is SGDLS and CDR2 is YYNGEE. The CDR3 totals 13 residues. The ends were cut back, 3 bases at V and 2 bases at J, with 8 bases in the middle. The CDR3 DNA reads as TGTGCCAGCAGCGGGGGGATTCAAGAGACCCAGTACTTC. It codes for CASSGGIQETQYF.

The chain employs TRBV18 and TRBJ2-7; D is perhaps TRBD1 (5 bases). The CDR3 loop spans 13 amino acids. Trimming removed 5 bases at V and 0 bases at J, with 8 bases between. CDR1 and CDR2 (germline): KGHSH, LQKENI. This chain's CDR3 is CASSGQGSYEQYF. The DNA for the CDR3 is TGTGCCAGCTCAGGGCAGGGCTCCTACGAGCAGTACTTC.

The CDR3 here is CASSPYRQETQYF. Written as DNA, the CDR3 is TGTGCCAGCTCACCATATCGGCAAGAGACCCAGTACTTC. This chain joins TRBV18 and TRBJ2-5; D is ambiguous. Trimming left V 2 bases short and J 2 bases short, with 6 bases between. Per germline, CDR1 KGHSH and CDR2 LQKENI. CDR3 length: 13 amino acids.

V gene TRBV7-2 combines with J gene TRBJ2-3; the match to TRBD2 covers 7 bases. Germline CDR1 reads SGHTA; CDR2 reads FQGNSA. The V gene end was trimmed by 5 bases and the J gene end by 10 bases; junction bases not matched to a gene: 15. The CDR3 consists of 15 residues. The CDR3 sequence: CASSPAGSVVVAQYF. The CDR3 DNA reads TGTGCCAGCAGCCCAGCGGGGTCGGTGGTTGTGGCGCAGTATTTT.

V usage is TRBV30 and J usage is TRBJ1-6; D perhaps matches TRBD1 (6 bases). This CDR3 comprises 17 residues. CDR1 is GTSNPN, CDR2 SVGIG, per germline (reference sequence). V lost 3 bases and J lost 0, with 15 bases in between. In nucleotides, the CDR3 is TGTGCCTGGAGGCTCCAACAGGGCGGCTCCTATAATTCACCCCTCCACTTT. Its translation: CAWRLQQGGSYNSPLHF.

The V gene is TRBV7-9, the J gene TRBJ1-5; the D gene is possibly TRBD1 (5 bases). CDR3 length: 14 residues. V shed 4 bases and J shed 6 bases, with 13 bases lying between them. Germline V CDR1 and CDR2: SEHNR, FQNEAQ (reference sequence). CDR3 sequence (DNA): TGTGCCAGCAGCTCGACAGTGATAGGTCAGCCCCAGCATTTT. Translated, it gives CASSSTVIGQPQHF. The full variable domain, with the rest looked up from reference TRBV7-9 and TRBJ1-5, is DTGVSQNPRHKITKRGQNVTFRCDPISEHNRLYWYRQTLGQGPEFLTYFQNEAQLEKSRLLSDRFSAERPKGSFSTLEIQRTEQGDSAMYLCASSSTVIGQPQHFGDGTRLSIL.

J is TRBJ2-7 and V is TRBV5-1; no definite D call. The CDR3 has 15 amino acids. The ends were cut back, 0 bases at V and 5 bases at J, with 15 bases in the middle. CDR1 is SGHRS, CDR2 YFSETQ, per germline. CDR3 DNA sequence: TGCGCCAGCAGCTTGGAGCCGGTCTCCGCTGACGAGCAGTACTTC. Its protein is CASSLEPVSADEQYF.

The CDR3 sequence: CAWSVNRNNSPLHF. The CDR3, as DNA: TGTGCCTGGAGTGTAAATAGAAATAATTCACCCCTCCACTTT. This chain links TRBV30 with TRBJ1-6; D is ambiguous. Germline V gene data show CDR1 as GTSNPN and CDR2 as SVGIG (reference sequence). This CDR3 is built from 14 residues. Trimming took 0 bases from V and 5 from J, leaving 8 bases between them.

Points on this clone: Within the sample, other DNA sequences also encode this same CDR3. This chain links TRBV28 with TRBJ1-1, with TRBD1 identical over 9 bases. The CDR3 length is 15 residues. The J segment lost 1 base and the V segment lost 5 bases, leaving 5 bases of the junction unmatched. CDR1 is MDHEN and CDR2 is SYDVKM in the germline V gene. The CDR3 sequence: CASSPTGGRNTEAFF. In DNA, the CDR3 is TGTGCCAGCAGTCCAACAGGGGGCCGGAACACTGAAGCTTTCTTT.